These T cell receptor beta chains were read from a single sample in a study of molecular identifiers for immune sequencing clone quantification. From the PCR reads, TCRdb called clonotypes with MiXCR, one entry per CDR3 protein. The repertoire holds over 550,000 distinct CDR3 sequences, around 25% seen once, with about 0.8% in the top ten. Specimen: naive CD8+ T cells from blood, with Jurkat cell RNA spiked in. Receptors originate from a human donor in good health. Some libraries in this study had Jurkat cell RNA spiked in. Both conserved end residues are part of each CDR3. Fields, in order: J gene, V gene, clone size, D gene, CDR3 DNA, CDR3 protein. The D gene is left open where the match is weak. Clone size is given for some rows only: seen once, a few or many times, or a class if the clone is expanded.

>TRBJ2-1|TRBV4-1|.|.
TGCGCCAGCAGGGGGCAGGACAATGAGCAGTTCTTC
CASRGQDNEQFF
>TRBJ1-1|TRBV7-2|many|TRBD1
TGTGCCAGCAGCTTAGTGACAGGGTCAGTGACTGAAGCTTTCTTT
CASSLVTGSVTEAFF
>TRBJ1-5|TRBV4-1|.|.
TGCGCCAGCAGCCCAAGACATAGCAATCAGCCCCAGCATTTT
CASSPRHSNQPQHF
>TRBJ2-7|TRBV7-2|many|.
TGTGCCAGCAGCTTAGTGCAGGGAGCCTACGAGCAGTACTTC
CASSLVQGAYEQYF
>TRBJ2-7|TRBV5-1|few|TRBD1
TGCGCCAGCAGCTGGACAGGGGGTAACACCTACGAGCAGTACTTC
CASSWTGGNTYEQYF
>TRBJ2-3|TRBV6-5|.|.
TGTGCCAGCTGTTACTCGACGGTGGCCTCCGCTGCATCAGATACGCAGTATTTT
CASCYSTVASAASDTQYF
>TRBJ2-2|TRBV11-2|.|.
TGTGCCAGCAGCTTAATGACCGCAGGGTCCGGGGAGCTGTTTTTT
CASSLMTAGSGELFF
>TRBJ2-3|TRBV6-5|many|TRBD1
TGTGCCAGCAGTTTACAGGGGGCGTCGGGAACAGATACGCAGTATTTT
CASSLQGASGTDTQYF
>TRBJ1-3|TRBV7-9|few|.
TGTGCCGGCCTGGACGGGAACTCGGGAAACACCATATATTTT
CAGLDGNSGNTIYF
>TRBJ2-5|TRBV6-1|few|TRBD2
TGTGCCAGCAACGGACTAGCGGGGGGGAAATACTACGAAGAGACCCAGTACTTC
CASNGLAGGKYYEETQYF
>TRBJ1-5|TRBV24-1|many|TRBD1
TGTGCCACCAGTGCGACAGGGTTGGGGCAGCCCCAGCATTTT
CATSATGLGQPQHF
>TRBJ1-1|TRBV27|few|.
TGTGCCAGTAGTCTCACCCCTCCCGGGGCGGGGGCTGAAGCTTTCTTT
CASSLTPPGAGAEAFF
>TRBJ2-3|TRBV4-1|.|.
TGCGCCAGCAGCCAAGCTACCCAAGGCACAGATACGCAGTATTTT
CASSQATQGTDTQYF
>TRBJ2-7|TRBV7-2|many|TRBD1
TGTGCCAGCAGCTCGAGGGACAGGGGATTGGAGCAGTACTTC
CASSSRDRGLEQYF
>TRBJ1-1|TRBV7-9|many|TRBD1
TGTGCCAGCAGCTTACCGGGACAGCCGAACACTGAAGCTTTCTTT
CASSLPGQPNTEAFF
>TRBJ1-2|TRBV20-1|few|.
TGCAGTGCGCAATCCGGGATGAGCTATGGCTACACCTTC
CSAQSGMSYGYTF
>TRBJ2-3|TRBV11-2|.|.
TGTACCAGCAGCTCTGGACAGCTTAGCACAGATACGCAGTATTTT
CTSSSGQLSTDTQYF
>TRBJ1-2|TRBV5-3|.|TRBD1
TGTGCCAGCAACCAACAGGGGAATGGCTACACCTTC
CASNQQGNGYTF
>TRBJ1-1|TRBV12-3/TRBV12-4|many|TRBD1
TGTGCCAGCAGCCCGGACAGGCGACGGTCTTTCTTT
CASSPDRRRSFF
>TRBJ2-4|TRBV12-3/TRBV12-4|few|.
TGTGCCAGCAGTTTCATCTGGGGGCACATTCAGTACTTC
CASSFIWGHIQYF
>TRBJ2-1|TRBV4-3|many|TRBD2
TGCGCCAGCAGCCAAGATAAACGGCCCCGACTAGCGGCCTACAATGAGCAGTTCTTC
CASSQDKRPRLAAYNEQFF
>TRBJ2-3|TRBV29-1|many|TRBD2
TGCAGCGTTGAAAGGCGGGGGGGAAGCACAGATACGCAGTATTTT
CSVERRGGSTDTQYF
>TRBJ2-7|TRBV30|many|.
TGTGCCTGGAGCGGAGACAGACTGTGGGAGCAGTACTTC
CAWSGDRLWEQYF
>TRBJ1-5|TRBV5-6|.|TRBD1
TGTGCCAGCAGTCTGACAGGGGGTAGGGATCAGCCCCAGCATTTT
CASSLTGGRDQPQHF
>TRBJ2-7|TRBV6-2/TRBV6-3|.|TRBD1
TGTGCCAGCAATTACGGGCAGGGGGTCGAGCAGTACTTC
CASNYGQGVEQYF
>TRBJ2-2|TRBV4-3|.|.
TGCGCCAGCAGCCCCACAGCGTTAGGCACCGGGGAGCTGTTTTTT
CASSPTALGTGELFF
>TRBJ1-2|TRBV28|many|.
TGTGCCAGCAGTCACACAAGATCCCCTTATGGCTACACCTTC
CASSHTRSPYGYTF
>TRBJ2-3|TRBV7-6|many|.
TGTGCCAGCAGCTTAGCGGTGGCAGATACGCAGTATTTT
CASSLAVADTQYF